The 21 T cell receptor beta chains below come from one sample, sequenced in a study of blood T cells in healthy people across ages. Primed by a sample-barcoded 5' primer and a J-beta primer mix, a second PCR proceeded for roughly 6 to 12 cycles. TCRdb fed the 5' RACE reads into MiXCR, producing one record per CDR3 protein. The sample holds roughly 730,000 distinct CDR3 sequences, more than 50% seen once. Material for sequencing was blood. Receptors were obtained from a man aged 35 to 55 in good health.

The rearrangement joins TRBV21-1 to TRBJ2-3; the tabulated D call, TRBD1, remains unverified against the DNA. TRBV21-1 is shown as a pseudogene. The CDR3 extends over 15 amino acids. CDR3 sequence reads: CASSRTGQCTDTQYF. CDR3 DNA: TGTGCCAGCAGCAGAACGGGACAGTGCACAGATACGCAGTATTTT.

The rearrangement links TRBV6-5 to TRBJ2-5, with 8 positions matching TRBD1. The CDR3 is 15 amino acids. Germline V gene data show CDR1 as MNHEY and CDR2 as SVGAGI. V was pared by 6 bases and J by 11 bases, with 17 bases of the junction left unmatched. CDR3 protein: CASSRRGTGYNEQYF. The CDR3 DNA is TGTGCCAGCAGCCGCCGCGGGACAGGTTACAATGAGCAGTACTTC.

This clonotype has a handful of counts. V gene TRBV27 combines with J gene TRBJ2-7, with 10 bases fitting TRBD2. Germline CDR1 reads MNHEY; CDR2 reads SMNVEV (reference sequence). J was trimmed by 4 bases and V by 3 bases; bases with no gene match: 3. This CDR3 is 14 amino acids long. In nucleotides, the CDR3 is TGTGCCAGCAGTTTCGCTAGCGGGAGTTACGAGCAGTACTTC. Its protein product is CASSFASGSYEQYF.

This clonotype was observed a few times. This chain uses TRBV20-1 with TRBJ2-3; 7 bases fit TRBD2. The CDR3 covers 16 residues. With V trimmed by 1 base and J by 0 bases, 7 bases remained unmatched. Germline V CDR1 and CDR2: DFQATT, SNEGSKA (reference sequence). The CDR3 bases are TGCAGTGCTAGAGGTGGGGGGGGAACTAGCACAGATACGCAGTATTTT. Protein: CSARGGGGTSTDTQYF.

The chain joins TRBV2 to TRBJ2-5, with D possibly matching TRBD1 (6 bases). The CDR3 length is 14 residues. Per germline, CDR1 SNHLY and CDR2 FYNNEI. Trimming stripped 1 base from V and 2 bases from J, with 8 bases between. The DNA for the CDR3 is TGTGCCAGCAGTGAAGACAGGGTTCAAGAGACCCAGTACTTC. Translating gives CASSEDRVQETQYF.

This chain links TRBV29-1 with TRBJ1-4; D unclear. V was shortened by 3 bases and J by 8 bases, with 10 bases between the two germline ends. The CDR3 consists of 12 residues. Per germline, CDR1 SQVTM and CDR2 ANQGSEA. CDR3 in DNA: TGCAGCGTTGACGTCCAGGACGAAAAACTGTTTTTT. Amino acids: CSVDVQDEKLFF.

CDR3 region: CASSLNRRDTEAFF. In nucleotides, the CDR3 is TGTGCCAGCAGTCTGAATCGGCGGGACACTGAAGCTTTCTTT. This sequence joins TRBV6-5 and TRBJ1-1; the D is unclear. There are 14 residues in the CDR3. V was trimmed by 5 bases and J by 3 bases, leaving 13 bases between them. The germline V gene has CDR1 MNHEY and CDR2 SVGAGI.

This clonotype was observed a handful of times. The chain joins TRBV28 to TRBJ2-6; 7 bases fit TRBD1. Germline lookup yields CDR1 MDHEN and CDR2 SYDVKM. The CDR3 runs to 18 residues. Trimming cost V 3 bases and J 0 bases; bases outside gene matches: 8. Here the CDR3 reads CASSLMGQLTSGANVLTF. As DNA, the CDR3 is TGTGCCAGCAGTTTGATGGGACAGCTTACCTCTGGGGCCAACGTCCTGACTTTC.

The V and J genes are TRBV7-9 and TRBJ1-2; D is undetermined. Germline CDR1 is SEHNR and CDR2 is FQNEAQ (reference sequence). V was trimmed by 1 base and J by 4 bases, leaving 10 bases between them. The CDR3 is made up of 14 amino acids. The CDR3 DNA reads TGTGCCAGCAGCTTAGTAGGACGGATCTATGGCTACACCTTC. Amino acids: CASSLVGRIYGYTF.

The chain carries TRBV27 and TRBJ2-3, with D possibly matching TRBD1 (6 bases). V was pared by 4 bases and J by 2 bases, with 13 bases between. The CDR3 length is 15 residues. Germline V CDR1 and CDR2: MNHEY, SMNVEV (reference sequence). The CDR3 DNA follows: TGTGCCAGCAGTTACGGGACATTTATCACAGATACGCAGTATTTT. As protein: CASSYGTFITDTQYF.

This clonotype was observed a handful of times. The chain joins TRBV29-1 to TRBJ2-3; 12 bases map to TRBD2. There are 15 residues in the CDR3. Germline CDR1 is SQVTM and CDR2 is ANQGSEA. V shed 5 bases and J 2 bases; nucleotides not matched to a gene: 5. The CDR3 is CSVFGLAGSTDTQYF. The DNA of the CDR3 is TGCAGCGTTTTTGGACTAGCGGGATCCACAGATACGCAGTATTTT.

At least ten counts were recorded for this clonotype. This rearrangement joins TRBV29-1 to TRBJ2-1, with unresolved D. The CDR3 runs 10 residues. Trimming took off 4 bases at V and 7 bases at J, with 5 bases between the two ends. The germline V gene encodes CDR1 SQVTM and CDR2 ANQGSEA. The chain's CDR3 is CSVGGNEQFF. The CDR3 DNA is TGCAGCGTTGGGGGTAATGAGCAGTTCTTC.

This clonotype has more than one count but fewer than ten. The chain uses TRBV7-2 and TRBJ1-1; 9 bases are shared with TRBD1. The CDR3 sequence is 15 residues long. V shed 5 bases and J 3 bases; nucleotides not matched to a gene: 7. Germline-derived CDR1 and CDR2 are SGHTA and FQGNSA. The CDR3 sequence: CASSPEQGAHTEAFF. CDR3 DNA sequence: TGTGCCAGCAGCCCCGAACAGGGGGCACACACTGAAGCTTTCTTT.

The V gene is TRBV5-1, the J gene TRBJ2-4, with 9 bases fitting TRBD1. Trimming removed 7 bases from V and 5 bases from J; junction bases left unmatched: 7. The CDR3 runs 14 residues. Germline CDR1 and CDR2: SGHRS and YFSETQ. For the CDR3, the DNA is TGCGCCAGCTGGGCGGGACAGGGTCAAAACATTCAGTACTTC. Amino acids: CASWAGQGQNIQYF.

As to this clonotype: This could be a read error, since a much larger clone is one nucleotide away. The genes are TRBV4-1 and TRBJ1-5, with D uncertain. The germline CDR1 and CDR2 sequences are MGHRA and YSYEKL. V was cut by 0 bases and J by 11 bases, with 17 bases left in between. The CDR3 is made up of 15 amino acids. The CDR3 nucleotides read TGCGCCAGCAGCCAAGAGCGGTTCCCTCCGCGTGCCCAGCATTTT. Protein: CASSQERFPPRAQHF.

In DNA form, the CDR3 reads TGTGCCAGCAGCCAACACGGGGCCGGGGAGCTGTTTTTT. Residues: CASSQHGAGELFF. The J gene is TRBJ2-2, the V gene TRBV3-1; possibly TRBD2 for D (5 bases). The germline V gene has CDR1 LGHDT and CDR2 YNNKEL (reference sequence). The V end was cut by 2 bases, the J end by 6 bases, with 7 bases between. The CDR3 covers 13 residues.

V and J are TRBV7-9 and TRBJ1-5; 7 bases align to TRBD1. CDR1 is SEHNR, CDR2 FQNEAQ, per germline (reference sequence). The CDR3 totals 15 residues. V dropped 5 bases and J dropped 4; count of bases not matched to a gene: 8. CDR3 bases: TGTGCCAGCAGCCAGGGGGTTACGGGGAATCAGCCCCAGCATTTT. It specifies CASSQGVTGNQPQHF.

This clonotype has a single count. The gene calls are TRBV7-3 and TRBJ2-3; D is uncertain. Germline CDR1 SGHTA, CDR2 FQGTGA. This CDR3 comprises 15 residues. Trimming left V 1 base short and J 3 bases short, with 11 bases between. Here the CDR3 DNA reads TGTGCCAGCAGCTTAATTGTGGGTAGAACAGATACGCAGTATTTT. It translates to CASSLIVGRTDTQYF.

The rearrangement uses TRBV4-1 and TRBJ2-6; possibly TRBD2 for D (6 bases). The germline V gene has CDR1 MGHRA and CDR2 YSYEKL. Trimming took 4 bases from V and 4 from J, leaving 8 bases between them. The CDR3 extends over 14 amino acids. DNA of the CDR3: TGCGCCAGCAGCCCGGGGGACGGGGCCAACGTCCTGACTTTC. It yields the protein CASSPGDGANVLTF.

This chain joins TRBV5-1 and TRBJ1-1; TRBD1 might be the D (6 bases). Looked up from germline, CDR1 is SGHRS and CDR2 is YFSETQ. The V end lost 0 bases, the J end lost 0 bases, and 18 bases lay between the germline ends. The CDR3 sequence is 18 residues long. In nucleotides, the CDR3 is TGCGCCAGCAGCTTGGCGGGGGGCGCTCAAAGGATGAACACTGAAGCTTTCTTT. It yields the protein CASSLAGGAQRMNTEAFF.

The chain uses TRBV5-6 and TRBJ1-1; D possibly corresponds to TRBD1 (5 bases). This CDR3 contains 15 residues. The V end lost 3 bases, the J end lost 5 bases, and 17 bases lay between the germline ends. CDR1 SGHDT and CDR2 YYEEEE come from the germline V gene. The CDR3 DNA sequence: TGTGCCAGCAGCTCAGGGAGCGCCGTGTATACTGAAGCTTTCTTT. The encoded protein is CASSSGSAVYTEAFF. Together with reference TRBV5-6 and TRBJ1-1, the CDR3 gives the full variable domain: DAGVTQSPTHLIKTRGQQVTLRCSPKSGHDTVSWYQQALGQGPQFIFQYYEEEERQRGNFPDRFSGHQFPNYSSELNVNALLLGDSALYLCASSSGSAVYTEAFFGQGTRLTVV.